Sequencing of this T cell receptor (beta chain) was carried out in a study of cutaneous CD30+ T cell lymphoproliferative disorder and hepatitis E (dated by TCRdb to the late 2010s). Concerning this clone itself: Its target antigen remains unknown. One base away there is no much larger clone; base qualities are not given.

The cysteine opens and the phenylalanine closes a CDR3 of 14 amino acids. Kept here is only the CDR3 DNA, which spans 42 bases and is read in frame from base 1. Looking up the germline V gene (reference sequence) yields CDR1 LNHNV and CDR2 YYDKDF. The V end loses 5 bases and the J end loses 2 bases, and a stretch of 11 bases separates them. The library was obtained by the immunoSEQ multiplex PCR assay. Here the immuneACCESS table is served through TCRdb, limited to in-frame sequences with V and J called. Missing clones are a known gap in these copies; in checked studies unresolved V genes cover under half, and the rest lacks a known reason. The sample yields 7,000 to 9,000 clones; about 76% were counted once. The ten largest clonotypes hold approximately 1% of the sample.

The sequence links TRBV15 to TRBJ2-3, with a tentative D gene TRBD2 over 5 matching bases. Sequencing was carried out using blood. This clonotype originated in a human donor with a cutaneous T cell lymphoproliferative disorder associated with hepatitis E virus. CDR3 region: CATSGAGDTDTQYF. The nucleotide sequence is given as TGTGCCACCAGCGGTGCCGGGGACACAGATACGCAGTATTTT.